Below, 28 T cell receptor beta chains from the same sample are listed, as sequenced in a study of response to subunit inactivated influenza vaccine (dated by TCRdb to 2016 to 2018). Libraries were constructed by RT-PCR. Sequencer: Illumina HiSeq 2500. The public reads were reprocessed in TCRdb via fastp at Q25 and MiXCR, keeping in-frame beta chains. Rows are unified per CDR3 protein, each entry keeping the most common DNA and genes. This sample gives around 470,000 distinct CDR3 sequences in total; approximately 7.7% of them show up just once. The top ten clones comprise approximately 14% of the sample. Sample: PBMCs from blood, taken less than 25 months after vaccination. Receptors were obtained from a man aged 50 to 69 who received an inactivated influenza vaccine. Donor details come from another sample of the same person, matched by shared clones.

This clonotype came up many times. This chain connects TRBV5-8 to TRBJ2-7; D not resolved. Germline V gives CDR1 SGHTS, CDR2 YDEGEE. The CDR3 has 14 residues. V was shortened by 0 bases and J by 3 bases, with 10 bases between the two germline ends. CDR3 bases: TGTGCCAGCAGCTTGGCGAACGGTTACTACGAGCAGTACTTC. It specifies CASSLANGYYEQYF.

This rearrangement joins TRBV12-3 or TRBV12-4 to TRBJ1-3, with D unclear. The CDR3 runs 12 residues. V was pared by 8 bases and J by 5 bases, with 10 bases between. DNA for the CDR3: TGTGCCAGCCGGAAGGCCCGAAACACCATATATTTT. This codes for CASRKARNTIYF.

This clonotype has ten or more counts. The chain has TRBV6-8 and TRBJ2-1; perhaps TRBD2 as D (7 bases). The CDR3 loop spans 16 amino acids. Looked up from germline, CDR1 is MNHGY and CDR2 is SAAAGT. The V end was cut by 2 bases, the J end by 0 bases, with 11 bases between. The chain's CDR3 is CASSYDGGHSYNEQFF. DNA for the CDR3: TGTGCCAGCAGTTACGACGGGGGGCACTCCTACAATGAGCAGTTCTTC.

This clonotype came up a few times. The chain is built from TRBV18 and TRBJ2-6; the match to TRBD1 covers 9 bases. The CDR3 extends over 17 amino acids. The germline gives CDR1 KGHSH, CDR2 LQKENI. Trimming at V came to 5 bases and at J to 0 bases, leaving 5 bases not matched to a gene. CDR3 protein: CASSARDRVSGANVLTF. DNA for the CDR3: TGTGCCAGCTCAGCCCGGGACAGGGTCTCTGGGGCCAACGTCCTGACTTTC.

This clonotype occurred many times. The chain uses TRBV6-6 and TRBJ2-3; a weak D match, TRBD2 (5 bases). Trimming removed 9 bases from V and 6 bases from J, with 13 bases in between. Germline CDR1 MNHNY, CDR2 SVGAGI (reference sequence). The CDR3 runs to 12 residues. The CDR3 sequence: CASLSSWDTQYF. CDR3 nucleotides: TGTGCCAGTCTTTCTAGCTGGGATACGCAGTATTTT.

This clonotype came up a few times. V and J are TRBV3-1 and TRBJ2-7; weak D call: TRBD1 (5 bases). The CDR3 contains 13 residues. Looked up from germline, CDR1 is LGHDT and CDR2 is YNNKEL (reference sequence). V shed 4 bases and J shed 4 bases, with 11 bases lying between them. CDR3 sequence reads: CASSPAGYYEQYF. Here the CDR3 DNA reads TGTGCCAGCAGCCCGGCAGGGTATTACGAGCAGTACTTC.

This clonotype was detected a few times. CDR3 nucleotide sequence: TGTGCCAGCAGGGATTTTATTAGCAATCAGCCCCAGCATTTT. Its protein is CASRDFISNQPQHF. The chain uses TRBV6-2 or TRBV6-3 and TRBJ1-5; no definite D call. With 6 bases removed from V and 0 bases from J, the gap between germline ends came to 9 bases. Germline CDR1 and CDR2: MNHEY and SVGEGT. This CDR3 has 14 residues.

V gene TRBV7-2 combines with J gene TRBJ2-1; D unclear. The germline CDR1 and CDR2 sequences are SGHTA and FQGNSA. CDR3 length: 12 residues. Trimming shortened V by 7 bases and J by 4 bases, and 8 bases separated the two germline ends. CDR3 sequence (DNA): TGTGCCAGCAACACTGGTTACAATGAGCAGTTCTTC. Translating it yields CASNTGYNEQFF.

This clonotype was observed many times. This chain connects TRBV3-1 to TRBJ1-3, with D perhaps matching TRBD1 (6 bases). This CDR3 is built from 16 residues. Germline V gives CDR1 LGHDT, CDR2 YNNKEL (reference sequence). V lost 5 bases and J lost 1, with 15 bases in between. This CDR3 reads CASSSSLGASGNTIYF. The CDR3 DNA follows: TGTGCCAGCAGCTCTTCTCTGGGGGCTTCTGGAAACACCATATATTTT.

The gene calls are TRBV12-3 or TRBV12-4 and TRBJ2-3, with TRBD2 matching 10 bases. After removal of 5 bases from V and 6 bases from J, the junction contained 8 bases not matched to a gene. The CDR3 extends over 15 amino acids. The CDR3: CASSTLAGGLDTQYF. CDR3 DNA sequence: TGTGCCAGCAGTACTTTAGCGGGAGGCTTGGATACGCAGTATTTT.

This clonotype was detected ten times or more. The chain carries TRBV6-5 and TRBJ2-1, with D unresolved. The V gene's germline CDR1 is MNHEY and CDR2 SVGAGI. With 5 bases removed from V and 12 bases from J, the gap between germline ends came to 11 bases. The length of the CDR3 is 11 residues. CDR3 residues: CASSANWRQFF. CDR3 coding DNA: TGTGCCAGCAGTGCGAACTGGCGGCAGTTCTTC.

The chain combines TRBV28 with TRBJ2-5; a weak D match, TRBD2 (6 bases). V lost 6 bases and J lost 5, with 19 bases in between. Germline V gene data show CDR1 as MDHEN and CDR2 as SYDVKM. The CDR3 runs to 15 residues. The CDR3: CASSHEGLDFETQYF. CDR3 in DNA: TGTGCCAGCAGCCACGAGGGACTGGACTTCGAGACCCAGTACTTC.

The chain combines TRBV4-3 with TRBJ2-2; D gene unclear. Germline V gene sequence: CDR1 LGHNA, CDR2 YSLEER. The CDR3 runs to 14 residues. V lost 6 bases, J lost 0 bases, and 8 bases lay in between. Here the CDR3 reads CASRDNANTGELFF. DNA for the CDR3: TGCGCCAGCAGAGACAACGCGAACACCGGGGAGCTGTTTTTT.

There are a few counts of this clonotype. J is TRBJ1-4 and V is TRBV10-3, with no clear D. The CDR3 is made up of 12 amino acids. The V end lost 4 bases, the J end lost 6 bases, and 6 bases lay between the germline ends. Germline V gene sequence: CDR1 ENHRY, CDR2 SYGVKD. The CDR3 reads CAISAADEKLFF. DNA of the CDR3: TGTGCCATCAGTGCGGCGGATGAAAAACTGTTTTTT.

The rearrangement uses TRBV10-3 and TRBJ2-2, with 7 bases lining up with TRBD1. V shed 5 bases, J shed 5 bases, and the junction held 11 bases outside the gene matches. Germline values: CDR1 ENHRY, CDR2 SYGVKD. CDR3 length equals 16 residues. CDR3 nucleotides: TGTGCCATCAGTACAACAGGGGCGCCGGGGACCGGGGAGCTGTTTTTT. Translating gives CAISTTGAPGTGELFF.

This clonotype was picked up a small number of times. The chain joins TRBV21-1 to TRBJ2-5; TRBD2 was called by the table and not checked on the DNA. TRBV21-1 is a documented pseudogene. The CDR3 runs to 17 residues. This CDR3 is CASSGLTTAGGPETQYF. The DNA of the CDR3 is TGTGCCAGCAGCGGACTAACTACAGCGGGGGGCCCAGAGACCCAGTACTTC.

The chain is built from TRBV18 and TRBJ2-5, with 9 bases fitting TRBD1. There are 14 residues in the CDR3. J lost 4 bases, V lost 2 bases, and 2 bases had no gene match. The germline gives CDR1 KGHSH, CDR2 LQKENI. The CDR3 is CASSPKDRGETQYF. CDR3 DNA: TGTGCCAGCTCACCAAAGGACAGGGGAGAGACCCAGTACTTC.

CDR3 DNA sequence: TGCGCCAGCAGCTCGACAGGGAGTCGCCAGGATACGCAGTATTTT. It translates to CASSSTGSRQDTQYF. The V and J genes are TRBV5-1 and TRBJ2-3; 7 bases fit TRBD1. Trimming at V came to 3 bases and at J to 6 bases, leaving 10 bases not matched to a gene. Germline V gives CDR1 SGHRS, CDR2 YFSETQ. This CDR3 has 15 residues.

Ten or more counts support this clonotype. The chain links TRBV5-1 to TRBJ2-3; 11 bases agree with TRBD2. Germline CDR1 reads SGHRS; CDR2 reads YFSETQ. Trimming removed 0 bases from V and 4 bases from J; junction bases left unmatched: 13. This CDR3 region has 19 residues. CDR3: CASSLGQLLAGVVADTQYF. DNA of the CDR3: TGCGCCAGCAGCTTGGGACAGCTACTAGCGGGGGTTGTAGCAGATACGCAGTATTTT.

The chain employs TRBV4-2 and TRBJ2-5, with TRBD1 matching 10 bases. The CDR3 covers 15 residues. Germline V gives CDR1 LGHNA, CDR2 YNFKEQ. V trimming: 4 bases; J trimming: 5 bases; junction bases outside the gene matches: 7. The CDR3 sequence: CASSRGQGVLETQYF. In DNA, the CDR3 is TGTGCCAGCAGCCGAGGACAGGGGGTTTTGGAGACCCAGTACTTC.

This clonotype has ten or more counts. This chain uses TRBV4-1 with TRBJ2-1; D may be TRBD2 (6 bases). V lost 4 bases and J 8 bases, leaving 15 bases between the germline ends. Looked up from germline, CDR1 is MGHRA and CDR2 is YSYEKL. The length of the CDR3 is 14 residues. The CDR3 loop reads CASSLGASAYEQFF. The CDR3 DNA sequence: TGCGCCAGCAGCCTAGGGGCTAGCGCGTATGAGCAGTTCTTC.

The chain has TRBV7-9 and TRBJ1-1; D possibly corresponds to TRBD1 (6 bases). The CDR3 consists of 14 residues. Germline V gives CDR1 SEHNR, CDR2 FQNEAQ (reference sequence). Between the trimmed V and J ends, which lost 4 bases and 1 base, there was a span of 10 bases. CDR3 sequence: CASSSMTGNTEAFF. The CDR3, as DNA: TGTGCCAGCAGCTCGATGACAGGGAACACTGAAGCTTTCTTT. Drawing the rest from reference TRBV7-9 and TRBJ1-1, the complete variable domain is DTGVSQNPRHKITKRGQNVTFRCDPISEHNRLYWYRQTLGQGPEFLTYFQNEAQLEKSRLLSDRFSAERPKGSFSTLEIQRTEQGDSAMYLCASSSMTGNTEAFFGQGTRLTVV.

This clonotype came up many times. This chain uses TRBV18 with TRBJ2-7, with D possibly being TRBD1 or TRBD2 (5 bases each). The length of the CDR3 is 13 residues. Trimming shortened V by 3 bases and J by 3 bases, and 9 bases separated the two germline ends. CDR1 KGHSH and CDR2 LQKENI come from the germline V gene. This CDR3 is CASSPGVFYEQYF. The CDR3, as DNA: TGTGCCAGCTCACCGGGGGTCTTCTACGAGCAGTACTTC.

About this clonotype: Mismatch with germline at one junction end may stem from a read error. The chain joins TRBV20-1 to TRBJ2-2; tentatively, D is TRBD2 (5 bases). The CDR3 spans 12 residues. Germline lookup yields CDR1 DFQATT and CDR2 SNEGSKA (reference sequence). The chain's CDR3 is CSASNSPGVLFF. DNA for the CDR3: TGCAGTGCTAGTAACTCGCCCGGGGTGCTGTTTTTT.

There are many counts of this clonotype. The chain has TRBV9 and TRBJ2-1; 10 nucleotides align to TRBD2. The V gene end was trimmed by 3 bases and the J gene end by 6 bases; junction bases not matched to a gene: 9. The CDR3 has 16 amino acids. In germline, CDR1 is SGDLS, CDR2 YYNGEE. CDR3 region: CASSAASGRSGNEQFF. CDR3 DNA: TGTGCCAGCAGCGCAGCTAGCGGGAGATCGGGCAATGAGCAGTTCTTC.

This clonotype was seen many times. This chain links TRBV5-5 with TRBJ1-6, with D possibly TRBD1 on 5 matching bases. Per germline, CDR1 SGHKS and CDR2 YYEKEE (reference sequence). The V gene lost 3 bases and the J gene lost 7 bases, with 11 bases spanning the gap. The CDR3 consists of 14 residues. DNA of the CDR3: TGTGCCAGCAGCTCCGGGACGGTAAATTCACCCCTCCACTTT. Protein: CASSSGTVNSPLHF.

The table lists this clonotype with a few counts. The chain uses TRBV7-9 and TRBJ2-1, with D possibly TRBD1 on 5 matching bases. Germline V gene data show CDR1 as SEHNR and CDR2 as FQNEAQ (reference sequence). Trimming pared 3 bases from V and 3 bases from J, leaving 12 bases between. The CDR3 spans 15 residues. The CDR3 sequence is CASSFRGGNYNEQFF. The CDR3 nucleotides read TGTGCCAGCAGCTTTAGGGGTGGGAACTACAATGAGCAGTTCTTC.

The chain is built from TRBV28 and TRBJ2-7; no clear D gene. CDR1 is MDHEN, CDR2 SYDVKM, per germline. The CDR3 loop spans 16 amino acids. Trimming pared 4 bases from V and 0 bases from J, leaving 16 bases between. In DNA form, the CDR3 reads TGTGCCAGCAGTTCCCCCGGGTCCCTGAGCTCCTACGAGCAGTACTTC. Amino acid sequence: CASSSPGSLSSYEQYF.